A single sample is the source of the 21 T cell receptor beta chains below, sequenced in a study of T cells in Graves' hyperthyroidism and ophthalmopathy. Template material for amplifying TCR beta CDR3 regions consisted of RNA transcripts. The HTBI primer set drove a first-round RT-PCR of the TCR CDR3. TCRdb processed the multiplex PCR reads anew with MiXCR; each CDR3 protein has one entry. Here the sample spans about 200,000 distinct CDR3 sequences, about 17% being singletons. The sequenced material came from blood. The receptors derive from a woman aged 45-65 years with Graves' hyperthyroidism.

This clonotype was counted a few times. This chain uses TRBV20-1 with TRBJ2-2; the D is unclear. Germline V lookup: CDR1 DFQATT, CDR2 SNEGSKA (reference sequence). The CDR3 consists of 13 residues. Trimming stripped 3 bases from V and 1 base from J, with 6 bases between. CDR3 sequence reads: CSASRGNTGELFF. Here the CDR3 DNA reads TGCAGTGCTAGTCGAGGGAACACCGGGGAGCTGTTTTTT.

This clonotype came up many times. The chain combines TRBV2 with TRBJ2-7, with 7 nucleotides matching TRBD1. The germline gives CDR1 SNHLY, CDR2 FYNNEI. V was clipped by 5 bases and J by 6 bases; unmatched bases: 7. This CDR3 comprises 13 residues. DNA of the CDR3: TGTGCCAGCAGTCCGACAGGGCGGAGCGAGCAGTACTTC. This translates into CASSPTGRSEQYF. The full variable domain, rest sourced from reference TRBV2 and TRBJ2-7, is EPEVTQTPSHQVTQMGQEVILRCVPISNHLYFYWYRQILGQKVEFLVSFYNNEISEKSEIFDDQFSVERPDGSNFTLKIRSTKLEDSAMYFCASSPTGRSEQYFGPGTRLTVT.

This clonotype showed up just a few times. The chain has TRBV18 and TRBJ1-5; TRBD1 matches at 7 bases. The V gene end was trimmed by 4 bases and the J gene end by 1 base; junction bases not matched to a gene: 4. Germline CDR1 and CDR2: KGHSH and LQKENI. The CDR3 totals 15 residues. The CDR3 DNA follows: TGTGCCAGCTCACAGACGGGACAGAGCAATCAGCCCCAGCATTTT. This gives the protein CASSQTGQSNQPQHF.

This clonotype was seen more than once but under ten times. Here the CDR3 reads CAATPQGGLIETQYF. Written as DNA, the CDR3 is TGCGCCGCGACGCCGCAGGGAGGCTTGATAGAGACCCAGTACTTC. The chain uses TRBV10-2 and TRBJ2-5; TRBD2 might be the D (6 bases). Per the germline V gene, CDR1 is WSHSY and CDR2 is SAAADI. The ends were cut back, 11 bases at V and 4 bases at J, with 23 bases in the middle. This CDR3 has 15 residues.

The CDR3 nucleotides read TGCAGTGCTACTTATAGCGGGAGGGCCACCGGGGAGCTGTTTTTT. Its translation: CSATYSGRATGELFF. The chain is built from TRBV20-1 and TRBJ2-2; 11 positions agree with TRBD2. Germline V gene lookup returns CDR1 DFQATT and CDR2 SNEGSKA (reference sequence). The CDR3 consists of 15 residues. Trimming took 4 bases from V and 4 from J; bases not matched to a gene: 5.

This clonotype was seen ten or more times. The V and J genes are TRBV20-1 and TRBJ1-2; TRBD1 aligns across 11 bases. The J segment lost 8 bases and the V segment lost 6 bases, leaving 8 bases of the junction unmatched. Germline-derived CDR1 and CDR2 are DFQATT and SNEGSKA (reference sequence). There are 13 residues in the CDR3. The CDR3 protein is CSAVGTGGLGYTF. In DNA form, the CDR3 reads TGCAGTGCGGTCGGGACAGGGGGATTGGGCTACACCTTC.

The J gene is TRBJ1-2, the V gene TRBV6-4, with D perhaps matching TRBD1 (5 bases). The V gene lost 0 bases and the J gene lost 9 bases, with 11 bases spanning the gap. The length of the CDR3 is 13 residues. Germline values: CDR1 MRHNA, CDR2 SNTAGT. CDR3 nucleotide sequence: TGTGCCAGCAGTGACTCTACACAGGATAGCTACACCTTC. As protein: CASSDSTQDSYTF.

Points on this clonotype: A much more abundant neighbour one base away suggests this may be a read error. The V and J genes are TRBV20-1 and TRBJ1-3, with D tentatively TRBD1 (6 bases). CDR1 and CDR2 from the germline V gene are DFQATT and SNEGSKA (reference sequence). V gave up 1 base and J gave up 4 bases, with 17 bases separating them. The CDR3 contains 16 residues. CDR3 bases: TGCAGTGCTAGAGTTGTAGGGGGTCTTTGGGGAAACACCATATATTTT. Translation gives CSARVVGGLWGNTIYF.

This clonotype was recorded at least ten times. The gene calls are TRBV18 and TRBJ1-2; 8 bases agree with TRBD1. V dropped 3 bases and J dropped 3; count of bases not matched to a gene: 6. The CDR3 sequence is 15 residues long. The germline gives CDR1 KGHSH, CDR2 LQKENI. CDR3 sequence reads: CASSPQGQDHYGYTF. CDR3 sequence (DNA): TGTGCCAGCTCACCCCAGGGACAGGACCACTATGGCTACACCTTC.

Ten or more counts support this clonotype. The V and J genes are TRBV27 and TRBJ2-2; 9 bases match TRBD2. V trimming: 3 bases; J trimming: 5 bases; junction bases outside the gene matches: 7. This CDR3 comprises 16 residues. Per germline, CDR1 MNHEY and CDR2 SMNVEV (reference sequence). CDR3 nucleotide sequence: TGTGCCAGCAGTTTGATAGCGGGAGTAGAGACCGGGGAGCTGTTTTTT. Translated: CASSLIAGVETGELFF.

In this sample, this clonotype turned up many times. The rearrangement joins TRBV28 to TRBJ1-1; D unclear. This CDR3 is 13 amino acids long. Germline loops: CDR1 MDHEN, CDR2 SYDVKM. Deletions cut 6 bases from V and 9 bases from J, with 17 bases between. CDR3 coding DNA: TGTGCCAGCAGCCCGCCCCCGACGGAAAAAGCTTTCTTT. Its translation: CASSPPPTEKAFF.

This clonotype was seen ten or more times. The rearrangement uses TRBV5-1 and TRBJ2-7, with 12 bases fitting TRBD2. With 4 bases clipped from V and 5 bases from J, the junction kept 13 bases outside the gene matches. CDR1 and CDR2 from the germline V gene are SGHRS and YFSETQ. This CDR3 is 17 amino acids long. The CDR3 is CASSAAILAGGSHEQYF. CDR3 DNA: TGCGCCAGCAGCGCGGCCATACTAGCGGGAGGTTCGCACGAGCAGTACTTC.

This clonotype has a count of ten or more. This chain joins TRBV30 and TRBJ2-1, with D hard to call. This CDR3 contains 13 residues. CDR1 is GTSNPN and CDR2 is SVGIG in the germline V gene (reference sequence). Trimming took 2 bases from V and 10 from J, leaving 15 bases between them. The CDR3 coding sequence is TGTGCCTGGAGTTCGACGACCAACACCGAGCAGTTCTTC. As protein: CAWSSTTNTEQFF.

The table lists this clonotype with a few counts. The chain uses TRBV12-3 or TRBV12-4 and TRBJ2-3; tentatively, D is TRBD2 (6 bases). Trimming cost V 7 bases and J 1 base, with 12 bases left between them. There are 14 residues in the CDR3. In nucleotides, the CDR3 is TGTGCCAGCACCATGGGGGAGGGCACAGATACGCAGTATTTT. Its protein product is CASTMGEGTDTQYF.

This clonotype was seen many times. V gene TRBV20-1 combines with J gene TRBJ1-5, with D perhaps matching TRBD1 (5 bases). The length of the CDR3 is 16 residues. Germline-derived CDR1 and CDR2 are DFQATT and SNEGSKA (reference sequence). The V gene lost 3 bases and the J gene lost 2 bases, with 17 bases spanning the gap. In DNA form, the CDR3 reads TGCAGTGCTAGTGCTAGGACAATGAGGGGCAATCAGCCCCAGCATTTT. This gives the protein CSASARTMRGNQPQHF.

As to this clonotype: This may arise from a read error, as a much more abundant clone is one base away. The gene calls are TRBV11-2 and TRBJ1-1; 7 bases align to TRBD1. This CDR3 comprises 17 residues. Germline CDR1 SGHAT, CDR2 FQNNGV. The CDR3 bases are TGTGCCAGCATCCAGTCTGGGACAGCGAAGTCGAACACTGAAGCTCTCTTT. Amino acid sequence: CASIQSGTAKSNTEALF. Drawing the rest from reference TRBV11-2 and TRBJ1-1, the complete variable domain is EAGVAQSPRYKIIEKRQSVAFWCNPISGHATLYWYQQILGQGPKLLIQFQNNGVVDDSQLPKDRFSAERLKGVDSTLKIQPAKLEDSAVYLCASIQSGTAKSNTEALFGQGTRLTVV.

This rearrangement joins TRBV29-1 to TRBJ2-7; D remains unclear. Trimming left V 4 bases short and J 1 base short, with 11 bases between. Per the germline V gene, CDR1 is SQVTM and CDR2 is ANQGSEA. This CDR3 has 13 amino acids. DNA of the CDR3: TGCAGCGTTGGAATGATTCCATCCTACGAGCAGTACTTC. Translated: CSVGMIPSYEQYF.

This rearrangement joins TRBV27 to TRBJ2-1, with TRBD2 matching over 8 bases. The CDR3 runs 14 residues. CDR1 MNHEY and CDR2 SMNVEV come from the germline V gene (reference sequence). The J segment lost 5 bases and the V segment lost 5 bases, leaving 5 bases of the junction unmatched. The CDR3 is CASSPRGGNNEQFF. The CDR3 DNA reads TGTGCCAGCAGTCCTCGGGGGGGGAACAATGAGCAGTTCTTC.

Regarding this clonotype: A single base separates this from a much larger clone, so it may be a read error. The rearrangement joins TRBV2 to TRBJ2-7; D ambiguous. V shed 5 bases and J shed 6 bases, with 14 bases lying between them. The CDR3 is made up of 13 amino acids. Germline-derived CDR1 and CDR2 are SNHLY and FYNNEI. CDR3 region: CASSFGLYCEQYF. Here the CDR3 DNA reads TGTGCCAGCAGTTTTGGGTTGTACTGCGAGCAGTACTTC.

V and J are TRBV7-9 and TRBJ1-3; D might be TRBD1 (5 bases). The CDR3 runs 15 residues. The V end was cut by 4 bases, the J end by 2 bases, with 12 bases between. Germline V gene lookup returns CDR1 SEHNR and CDR2 FQNEAQ (reference sequence). The CDR3 region has the DNA TGTGCCAGCAGCTCCCCGGGGGGGGCTGGAAACACCATATATTTT. It encodes CASSSPGGAGNTIYF.

This clonotype was found a few times. The chain is built from TRBV3-1 and TRBJ1-2; D gene ambiguous. Trimming pared 1 base from V and 7 bases from J, leaving 10 bases between. CDR1 and CDR2 (germline): LGHDT, YNNKEL (reference sequence). The CDR3 loop spans 13 amino acids. CDR3 sequence reads: CASSQAEGGGYTF. Here the CDR3 DNA reads TGTGCCAGCAGCCAAGCCGAGGGTGGTGGCTACACCTTC. The full variable domain, completed using reference TRBV3-1 and TRBJ1-2, is DTAVSQTPKYLVTQMGNDKSIKCEQNLGHDTMYWYKQDSKKFLKIMFSYNNKELIINETVPNRFSPKSPDKAHLNLHINSLELGDSAVYFCASSQAEGGGYTFGSGTRLTVV.